This T cell receptor beta chain was identified during a study of OX40 agonist ivuxolimab in advanced cancers. V dropped 0 bases and J dropped 0 bases, with 6 bases sitting between them. There are 14 residues in the CDR3. Per the germline V gene, CDR1 is SGHDT and CDR2 is YYEEEE. This clone was found a few times. Generated by immunoSEQ multiplex PCR, the TCRdb table keeps only in-frame clones and is missing some. The sample lists roughly 100,000 clones, about 84% occurring once. The material was CD4+ or CD8+ T cells sorted from blood, obtained in a trial of the OX40 agonist ivuxolimab. This chain joins TRBV5-6 and TRBJ1-2, with D unclear. This TCR derives from an adult with an advanced solid tumor such as melanoma, head and neck, liver or kidney cancer. CDR3 region: CASSLDGANYGYTF. For the CDR3, the DNA is TGTGCCAGCAGCTTGGACGGGGCTAACTATGGCTACACCTTC.